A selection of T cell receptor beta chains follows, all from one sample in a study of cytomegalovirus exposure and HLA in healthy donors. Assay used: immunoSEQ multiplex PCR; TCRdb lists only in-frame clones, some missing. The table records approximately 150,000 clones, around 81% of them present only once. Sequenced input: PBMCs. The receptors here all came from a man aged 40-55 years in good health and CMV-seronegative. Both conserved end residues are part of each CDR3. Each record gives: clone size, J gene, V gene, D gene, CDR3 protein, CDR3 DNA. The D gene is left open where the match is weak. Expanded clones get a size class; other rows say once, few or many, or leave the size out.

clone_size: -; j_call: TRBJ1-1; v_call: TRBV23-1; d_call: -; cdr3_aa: CASEICGTFGAEAFF; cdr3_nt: TGCGCCAGCGAAATTTGCGGGACCTTCGGGGCTGAAGCTTTCTTT
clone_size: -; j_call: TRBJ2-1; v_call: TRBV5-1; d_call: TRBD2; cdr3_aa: CASSSGLAGRNEQFF; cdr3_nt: TGCGCCAGCAGCTCCGGACTAGCGGGACGGAATGAGCAATTCTTC
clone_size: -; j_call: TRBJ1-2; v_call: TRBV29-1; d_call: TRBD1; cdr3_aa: CSVEDDWGQGKHGYTF; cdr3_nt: TGCAGCGTTGAAGATGACTGGGGACAGGGGAAACATGGCTACACCTTC
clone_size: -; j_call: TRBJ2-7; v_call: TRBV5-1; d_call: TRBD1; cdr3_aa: CASSSISLGTGDYEQYF; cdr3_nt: TGCGCCAGCAGCTCGATCTCCCTGGGGACAGGCGACTACGAGCAGTACTTC
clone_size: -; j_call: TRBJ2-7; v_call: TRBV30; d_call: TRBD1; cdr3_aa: CAWSVSLGQGSSYEQYF; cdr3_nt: TGTGCCTGGAGTGTCAGTTTAGGACAGGGCAGCTCCTACGAGCAGTACTTC
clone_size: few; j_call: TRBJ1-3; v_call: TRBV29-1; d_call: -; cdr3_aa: CSVDPGVRGTIYF; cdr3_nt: TGCAGCGTTGACCCCGGCGTTCGGGGCACCATATATTTT
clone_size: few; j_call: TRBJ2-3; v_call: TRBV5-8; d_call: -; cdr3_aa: CASSAGPRDTQYF; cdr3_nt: TGTGCCAGCAGCGCGGGCCCGCGGGATACGCAGTATTTT
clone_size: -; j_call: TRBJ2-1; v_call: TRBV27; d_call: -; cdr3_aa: CASAGHGSYNEQFF; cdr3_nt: TGTGCCAGCGCAGGGCACGGGTCCTACAATGAGCAGTTCTTC
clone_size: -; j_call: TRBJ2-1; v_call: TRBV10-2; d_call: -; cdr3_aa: CASSENRAGEQFF; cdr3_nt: TGCGCCAGCAGTGAGAACAGGGCAGGTGAGCAGTTCTTC
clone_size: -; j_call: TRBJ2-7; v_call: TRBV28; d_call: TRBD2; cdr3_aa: CASSLSASGGAYEQYF; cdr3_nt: TGTGCCAGCAGTTTATCAGCTAGCGGGGGAGCCTACGAGCAGTACTTC
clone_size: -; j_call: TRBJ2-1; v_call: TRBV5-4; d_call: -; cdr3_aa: CASSLGLATYNEQFF; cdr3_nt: TGTGCCAGCAGCCTGGGCCTAGCGACCTACAATGAGCAGTTCTTC
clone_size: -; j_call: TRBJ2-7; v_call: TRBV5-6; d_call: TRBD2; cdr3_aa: CASSLRGVVNEQYF; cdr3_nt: TGTGCCAGCAGCCTCCGGGGGGTAGTGAACGAGCAGTACTTC
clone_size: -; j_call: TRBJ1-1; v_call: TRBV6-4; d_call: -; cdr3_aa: CASSDSGKSTRAEAFF; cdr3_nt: TGTGCCAGCAGTGACTCTGGGAAAAGTACTAGAGCTGAAGCTTTCTTT
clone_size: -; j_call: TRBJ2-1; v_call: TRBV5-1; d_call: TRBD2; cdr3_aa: CASSWGTSGSQEQFF; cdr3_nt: TGCGCCAGCAGCTGGGGGACTAGCGGGAGTCAGGAGCAGTTCTTC